This TCR beta chain was found in a study of Graves' ophthalmopathy and Graves' hyperthyroidism. Overall study findings and caveats: Among expanded thyroid clonotypes above 0.001 frequency, most also occurred in blood. Stable hyperthyroidism and ophthalmopathy were told apart by a 13-signature model, which achieved almost 90% sensitivity and roughly 76% specificity.

About this clonotype itself: The target antigen is unknown.

The CDR3 loop spans 14 amino acids. Trimming removed 6 bases at V and 4 bases at J, with 13 bases between. Looked up from germline, CDR1 is KGHSH and CDR2 is LQKENI. RNA transcripts provided the template for amplifying TCR beta CDR3 regions. The workflow started with a first-round RT-PCR run with HTBI primers and then moved on to a second-round multiplex PCR. TCRdb passed the multiplex PCR reads through MiXCR, listing each CDR3 protein once. The sample lists about 500,000 distinct CDR3 sequences; 14% were seen once. Ophthalmopathy donors' eye disease showed moderate-to-severe activity, CAS of at least 3, NOSPECS of at least 4 and duration under 3 months. Pregnancy or lactation, uncontrolled infections and other autoimmune diseases were grounds for excluding patients.

The genes are TRBV18 and TRBJ1-3, with D hard to call. The TCR sequence derives from a woman aged 25 to 39 with Graves' ophthalmopathy. The sequenced sample was blood. The CDR3 protein is CASSESRGGNTIYF. CDR3 DNA sequence: TGTGCCAGCTCCGAGTCGCGCGGAGGAAACACCATATATTTT.